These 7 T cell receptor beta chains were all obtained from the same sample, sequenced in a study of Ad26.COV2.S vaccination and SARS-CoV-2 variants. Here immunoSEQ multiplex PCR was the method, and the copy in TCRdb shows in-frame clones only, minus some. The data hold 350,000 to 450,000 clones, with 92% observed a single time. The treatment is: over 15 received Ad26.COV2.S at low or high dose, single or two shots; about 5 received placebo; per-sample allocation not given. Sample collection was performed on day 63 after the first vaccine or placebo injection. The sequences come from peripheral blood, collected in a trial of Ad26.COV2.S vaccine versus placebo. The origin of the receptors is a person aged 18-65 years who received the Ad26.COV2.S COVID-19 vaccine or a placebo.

CDR3 amino acids: CASSSRDPNYGYTF. The CDR3 DNA is TGTGCCAGCAGTTCCAGGGATCCTAACTATGGCTACACCTTC. The chain couples TRBV27 to TRBJ1-2, with a weak D call TRBD1 (5 bases). The CDR3 length is 14 residues. Trimming shortened V by 4 bases and J by 0 bases, and 9 bases separated the two germline ends. Looked up from germline, CDR1 is MNHEY and CDR2 is SMNVEV (reference sequence).

The CDR3 loop reads CASSIDSTEVYNEQFF. CDR3 in DNA: TGTGCCAGTAGTATAGACTCGACAGAGGTATACAATGAGCAGTTCTTC. The gene calls are TRBV19 and TRBJ2-1; possibly TRBD1 for D (5 bases). There are 16 residues in the CDR3. Per the germline V gene, CDR1 is LNHDA and CDR2 is SQIVND (reference sequence). The V and J ends lost 0 bases and 4 bases respectively, with 13 bases between them. Full variable domain (remainder filled in from reference TRBV19 and TRBJ2-1): DGGITQSPKYLFRKEGQNVTLSCEQNLNHDAMYWYRQDPGQGLRLIYYSQIVNDFQKGDIAEGYSVSREKKESFPLTVTSAQKNPTAFYLCASSIDSTEVYNEQFFGPGTRLTVL.

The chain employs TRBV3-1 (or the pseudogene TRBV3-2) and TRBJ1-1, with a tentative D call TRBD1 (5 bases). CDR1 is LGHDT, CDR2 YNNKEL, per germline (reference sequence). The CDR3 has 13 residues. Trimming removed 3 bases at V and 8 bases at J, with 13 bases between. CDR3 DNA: TGTGCCAGCAGCCATTTACCGGGACCGGAAGCTTTCTTT. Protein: CASSHLPGPEAFF.

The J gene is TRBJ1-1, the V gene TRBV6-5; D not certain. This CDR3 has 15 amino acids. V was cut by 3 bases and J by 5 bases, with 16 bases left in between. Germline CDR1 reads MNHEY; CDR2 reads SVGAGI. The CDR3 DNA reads TGTGCCAGCAGTTATATCGGCCCGAGTAAAACTGAAGCTTTCTTT. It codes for CASSYIGPSKTEAFF.

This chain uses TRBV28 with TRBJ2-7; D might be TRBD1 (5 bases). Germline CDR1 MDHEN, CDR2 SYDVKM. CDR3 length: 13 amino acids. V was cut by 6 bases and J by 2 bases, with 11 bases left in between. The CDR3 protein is CASSPGPPYEQYF. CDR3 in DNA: TGTGCCAGCAGCCCAGGGCCCCCCTACGAGCAGTACTTC.

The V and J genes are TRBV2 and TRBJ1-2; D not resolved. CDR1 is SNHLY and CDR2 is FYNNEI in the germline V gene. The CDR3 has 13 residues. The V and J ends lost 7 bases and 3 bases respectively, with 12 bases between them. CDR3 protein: CASKIGQHYGYTF. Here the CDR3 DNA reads TGTGCCAGCAAAATAGGCCAGCACTATGGCTACACCTTC.

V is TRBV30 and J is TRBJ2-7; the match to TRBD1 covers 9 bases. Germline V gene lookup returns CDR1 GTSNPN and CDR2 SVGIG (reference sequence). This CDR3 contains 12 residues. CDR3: CARQGGTYEQYF. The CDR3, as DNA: TGTGCGCGACAGGGGGGGACCTACGAGCAGTACTTC.